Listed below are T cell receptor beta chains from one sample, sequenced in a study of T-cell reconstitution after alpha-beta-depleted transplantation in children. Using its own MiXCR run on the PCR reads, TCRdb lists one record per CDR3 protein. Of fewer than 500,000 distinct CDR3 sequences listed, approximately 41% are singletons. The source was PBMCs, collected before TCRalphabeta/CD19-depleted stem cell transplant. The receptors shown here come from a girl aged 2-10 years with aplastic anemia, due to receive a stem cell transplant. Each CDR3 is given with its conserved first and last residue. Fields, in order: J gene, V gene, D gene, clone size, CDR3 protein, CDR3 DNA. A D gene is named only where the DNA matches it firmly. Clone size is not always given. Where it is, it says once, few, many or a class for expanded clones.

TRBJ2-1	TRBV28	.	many	CASSLALSYNEQFF	TGTGCCAGCAGTCTAGCGCTCTCCTACAATGAGCAGTTCTTC
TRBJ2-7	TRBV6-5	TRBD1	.	CASSYSGQGLEQYF	TGTGCCAGCAGTTACTCGGGACAGGGGCTCGAGCAGTACTTC
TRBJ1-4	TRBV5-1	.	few	CASSVDATNEKLFF	TGCGCCAGCAGCGTGGACGCAACTAATGAAAAACTGTTTTTT
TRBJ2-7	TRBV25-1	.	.	CASSPGLAIYEQYF	TGTGCCAGCAGTCCAGGGCTAGCTATCTACGAGCAGTACTTC
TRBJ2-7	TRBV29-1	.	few	CSVESYAYEQYF	TGCAGCGTTGAATCCTACGCCTACGAGCAGTACTTC
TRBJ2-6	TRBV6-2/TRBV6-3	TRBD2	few	CASSDLKRGVAGANVLTF	TGTGCCAGCAGTGACCTGAAACGGGGGGTTGCCGGGGCCAACGTCCTGACTTTC
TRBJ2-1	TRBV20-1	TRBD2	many	CSAPTSGRYNEQFF	TGCAGTGCGCCTACTAGCGGGAGATATAATGAGCAGTTCTTC
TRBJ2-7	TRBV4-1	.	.	CASSQSERNSYEQYF	TGCGCCAGCAGCCAGTCGGAGAGGAACTCCTACGAGCAGTACTTC
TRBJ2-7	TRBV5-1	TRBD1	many	CASSGQGSYEQYF	TGCGCCAGCAGCGGACAGGGTTCCTACGAGCAGTACTTC
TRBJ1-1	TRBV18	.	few	CASSPSKGQNTEAFF	TGTGCCAGCTCACCATCGAAAGGGCAGAACACTGAAGCTTTCTTT
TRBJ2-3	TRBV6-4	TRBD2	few	CASSSGLAISTDTQYF	TGTGCCAGCAGTTCGGGACTAGCGATTAGCACAGATACGCAGTATTTT
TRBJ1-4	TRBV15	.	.	CATSRATPGEKLFF	TGTGCCACCAGCAGAGCAACCCCGGGGGAAAAACTGTTTTTT
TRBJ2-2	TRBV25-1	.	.	CASWGLNTGELFF	TGTGCCAGCTGGGGTTTAAACACCGGGGAGCTGTTTTTT
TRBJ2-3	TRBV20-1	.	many	CSGGAADTQYF	TGCAGTGGAGGGGCCGCAGATACGCAGTATTTT
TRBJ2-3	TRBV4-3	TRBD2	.	CASSHALAGSLTDTQYF	TGCGCCAGCAGCCATGCACTAGCGGGCTCACTCACAGATACGCAGTATTTT
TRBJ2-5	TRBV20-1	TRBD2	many	CSAVSGSGETQYF	TGCAGTGCTGTAAGCGGGAGCGGGGAGACCCAGTACTTC
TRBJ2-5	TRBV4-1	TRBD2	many	CASSQGEAGVSETQYF	TGCGCCAGCAGCCAAGGGGAGGCGGGAGTAAGTGAGACCCAGTACTTC
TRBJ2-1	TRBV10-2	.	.	CASSDSLGSSYNEQFF	TGCGCCAGCAGTGATTCCTTGGGGAGCTCCTACAATGAGCAGTTCTTC
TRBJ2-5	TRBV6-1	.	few	CASSERGGPKRSQYF	TGTGCCAGCAGTGAAAGGGGGGGCCCGAAAAGGTCCCAGTACTTC
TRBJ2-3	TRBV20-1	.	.	CSAGGTPSTDTQYF	TGCAGTGCTGGCGGGACGCCTAGCACAGATACGCAGTATTTT
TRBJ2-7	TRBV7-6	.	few	CASSLGPQGTREQYF	TGTGCCAGCAGCTTAGGGCCCCAGGGAACACGAGAGCAGTACTTC
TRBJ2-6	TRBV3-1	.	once	CASSHYKPGANVLTF	TGTGCCAGCTCCCACTATAAACCAGGGGCCAACGTCCTGACTTTC
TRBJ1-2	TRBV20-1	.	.	CSARRDTANYGYTF	TGCAGTGCTAGACGGGACACTGCTAACTATGGCTACACCTTC